In its sample, the clone carrying this TCR beta chain was seen many times. The antigen remains unidentified. The CDR3 spans 15 residues. Trimming stripped 3 bases from V and 10 bases from J, with 16 bases between. Germline assignment: CDR1 MNHNY and CDR2 SVGAGI (reference sequence). This sample was taken from a study of CD8+ T cells in alopecia areata. Points from the study as a whole: Persistence of many expanded lesional clones was seen in scalp and blood during tofacitinib.

As to treatment: oral pan-JAK inhibitor, 5-10 mg twice daily. In each case, RNA was isolated and then reverse transcribed into cDNA as the sequencing template. Clones were sequenced by immunoSEQ multiplex PCR, and TCRdb holds only the in-frame ones, with some missing. The sample consists of more than 100,000 clones, more than 45% of them appearing once. V gene TRBV6-6 combines with J gene TRBJ1-6; D not resolved. The specimen was CD4+ T cells sorted from blood, collected at week 4, from a patient treated with tofacitinib. The receptor was derived from a human donor with alopecia areata. This CDR3 reads CASSYYEGGRSPLHF. The CDR3, as DNA: TGTGCCAGCAGTTATTATGAGGGTGGACGGTCACCCCTCCACTTT.